This T cell receptor (beta chain) was captured in a study of shared clonotypes between healthy human individuals. Across several immunoSEQ plates, the genomic DNA of each subset was split evenly. Replicate PCRs were loaded with about 300 ng DNA from unsorted PBMC, 29,000 or so T cell genomes. Original processing notes: Filtering differed for immunoSEQ, which gave only junction sequences without quality scores. Sequencing used immunoSEQ multiplex PCR; TCRdb keeps in-frame clones, though not all of them. V and J calls and clone size are as listed in that table; D and trimming were resolved from the DNA. The sample contains fewer than 500,000 clones, roughly 85% of which appear only once. This CDR3 comprises 13 residues. J gave up 0 bases and V 4 bases, and 3 bases lay outside the gene matches. Germline CDR1 is GTSNPN and CDR2 is SVGIG (reference sequence).

This TCR derives from a woman aged 40 to 50 in good health. Some clones in this sample may be carry-over from other donors' samples. V and J are TRBV30 and TRBJ2-7; 7 bases fit TRBD2. The sequenced sample was PBMCs. The CDR3 reads CAWMAGDSYEQYF. CDR3 sequence (DNA): TGTGCCTGGATGGCGGGAGACTCCTACGAGCAGTACTTC.